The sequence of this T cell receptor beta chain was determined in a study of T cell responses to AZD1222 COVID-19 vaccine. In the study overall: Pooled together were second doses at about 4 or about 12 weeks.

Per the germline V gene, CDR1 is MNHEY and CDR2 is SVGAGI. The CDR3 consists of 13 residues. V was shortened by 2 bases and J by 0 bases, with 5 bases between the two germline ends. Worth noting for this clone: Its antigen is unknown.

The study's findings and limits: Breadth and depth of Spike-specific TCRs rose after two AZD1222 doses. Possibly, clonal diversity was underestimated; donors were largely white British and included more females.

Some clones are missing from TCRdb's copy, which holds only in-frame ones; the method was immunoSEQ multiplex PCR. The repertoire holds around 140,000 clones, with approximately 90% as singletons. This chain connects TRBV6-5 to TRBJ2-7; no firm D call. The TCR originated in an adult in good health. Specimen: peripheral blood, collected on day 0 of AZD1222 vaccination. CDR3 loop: CASSYPGSYEQYF. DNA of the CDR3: TGTGCCAGCAGTTACCCAGGCTCCTACGAGCAGTACTTC.